This TCR beta chain is drawn from a study of blood T cell repertoires in COVID-19. V shed 4 bases, J shed 0 bases, and the junction held 11 bases outside the gene matches. This CDR3 has 19 amino acids. Germline values: CDR1 SGHTA, CDR2 FQGTGA. The repertoire was sequenced with immunoSEQ multiplex PCR; TCRdb's copy has only in-frame clones and lacks some. The repertoire has around 250,000 clones, 88% of them found once; the top ten carry over 2.5%. Sequenced: PBMCs or T cells enriched from blood (not recorded which). This chain joins TRBV7-3 and TRBJ2-6, with TRBD1 matching 8 bases. The TCR comes from a woman aged 40 to 55 who had been exposed to COVID-19. CDR3 nucleotide sequence: TGTGCCAGCAGCTACTCCCCCTGGGACAGGAACTCTGGGGCCAACGTCCTGACTTTC. The encoded protein is CASSYSPWDRNSGANVLTF.